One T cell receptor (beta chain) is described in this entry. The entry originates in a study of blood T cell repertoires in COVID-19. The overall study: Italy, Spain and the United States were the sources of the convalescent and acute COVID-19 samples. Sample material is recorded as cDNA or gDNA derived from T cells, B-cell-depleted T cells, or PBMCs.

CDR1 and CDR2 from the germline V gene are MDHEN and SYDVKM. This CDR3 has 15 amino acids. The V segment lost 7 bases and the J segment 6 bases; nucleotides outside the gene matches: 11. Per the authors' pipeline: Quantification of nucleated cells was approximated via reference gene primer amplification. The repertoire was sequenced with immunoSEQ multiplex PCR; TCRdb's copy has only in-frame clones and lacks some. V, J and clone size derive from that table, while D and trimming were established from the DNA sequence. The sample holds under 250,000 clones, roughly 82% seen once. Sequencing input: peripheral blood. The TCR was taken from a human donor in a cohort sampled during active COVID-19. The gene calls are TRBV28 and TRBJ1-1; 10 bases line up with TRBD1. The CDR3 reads CASIPGQGTFAEAFF. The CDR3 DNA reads TGTGCCAGCATCCCGGGACAGGGGACCTTCGCTGAAGCTTTCTTT.